Detailed here is one T cell receptor (beta chain). The protocol was immunoSEQ multiplex PCR, while the TCRdb copy is restricted to in-frame clones and leaves out a portion. The top ten clones hold around 2% of a sample with about 120,000 clones, around 78% of them seen once. The data were obtained in a study of blood T cell repertoires in COVID-19. At the level of the study: Acute-phase and convalescent COVID-19 samples originated in the United States, Italy and Spain. PBMCs, B-cell-depleted T cells, or T cells were the source of the cDNA or gDNA that made up the material.

The CDR3 covers 15 residues. Germline CDR1 is SGHDT and CDR2 is YYEEEE. Trimming stripped 4 bases from V and 7 bases from J, with 19 bases between. The material sequenced was peripheral blood. This sequence originates from a man aged 30 to 39 with acute or convalescent COVID-19. V usage is TRBV5-6 and J usage is TRBJ2-3, with D tentatively TRBD1 (6 bases). CDR3 DNA sequence: TGTGCCAGCAGCAACACCGGGACACTGGAGAATACGCAGTATTTT. Translation: CASSNTGTLENTQYF.